The 11 T cell receptor beta chains below all came from one sample that was sequenced in a study of radiotherapy plus CTLA-4 blockade in lung cancer. The protocol was immunoSEQ multiplex PCR, while the TCRdb copy is restricted to in-frame clones and leaves out a portion. The sample comprises 45,000 to 55,000 clones, roughly 80% of which are singletons, and 3% to 4% rests with the top ten. The sample here was peripheral blood, taken from a patient treated with radiotherapy plus ipilimumab. The receptors were sampled from a human donor with non-small cell lung cancer who had a partial response to radiotherapy plus ipilimumab.

The table lists this clone with a few counts. This chain connects TRBV30 to TRBJ1-6, with TRBD1 matching over 8 bases. Trimming took 2 bases from V and 7 from J; bases not matched to a gene: 7. CDR3 length equals 15 residues. The V gene's germline CDR1 is GTSNPN and CDR2 SVGIG (reference sequence). This chain's CDR3 is CAWSNRTGYNSPLHF. The CDR3 region has the DNA TGTGCCTGGAGTAATCGGACAGGGTACAATTCACCCCTCCACTTT.

The chain recombines TRBV4-2 with TRBJ2-1; TRBD2 might be the D (5 bases). The CDR3 covers 17 residues. In germline, CDR1 is LGHNA, CDR2 YNFKEQ. Trimming removed 0 bases from V and 2 bases from J, with 14 bases in between. CDR3 in DNA: TGTGCCAGCAGCCAAGAGGAAGCCACCGGGGCCTACAATGAGCAGTTCTTC. Its protein is CASSQEEATGAYNEQFF.

The chain couples TRBV5-6 to TRBJ2-7, with D perhaps TRBD2 (5 bases). Germline V gene data show CDR1 as SGHDT and CDR2 as YYEEEE. V was clipped by 2 bases and J by 3 bases, with 12 bases between them. The CDR3 totals 14 residues. CDR3 region: CASSLIGEDYEQYF. The CDR3, as DNA: TGTGCCAGCAGCTTAATCGGGGAAGACTACGAGCAGTACTTC.

V and J are TRBV4-1 and TRBJ2-1; weak D call: TRBD2 (6 bases). Trimming removed 1 base from V and 7 bases from J, with 8 bases in between. The CDR3 loop spans 13 amino acids. CDR1 MGHRA and CDR2 YSYEKL come from the germline V gene. Written as DNA, the CDR3 is TGCGCCAGCAGCCAAGTGGGACTGAATGAGCAGTTCTTC. It yields the protein CASSQVGLNEQFF.

The chain links TRBV19 to TRBJ1-5, with 7 bases aligning to TRBD1. Per germline, CDR1 LNHDA and CDR2 SQIVND (reference sequence). V shed 4 bases and J 6 bases; nucleotides not matched to a gene: 9. The CDR3 loop spans 15 amino acids. The CDR3 DNA reads TGTGCCAGTAGTAGCACGACAGGGAGAACTCAGCCCCAGCATTTT. Translation gives CASSSTTGRTQPQHF.

The gene calls are TRBV25-1 and TRBJ2-2; D is possibly TRBD1 (5 bases). There are 14 residues in the CDR3. CDR1 is MGHDK and CDR2 is SYGVNS in the germline V gene. V was shortened by 6 bases and J by 1 base, with 9 bases between the two germline ends. This chain's CDR3 is CASRRQGNTGELFF. CDR3 nucleotides: TGTGCCAGCAGGCGCCAGGGGAACACCGGGGAGCTGTTTTTT.

This chain connects TRBV18 to TRBJ1-5, with 7 bases aligning to TRBD1. The germline CDR1 and CDR2 sequences are KGHSH and LQKENI. The CDR3 runs 13 residues. V gave up 4 bases and J gave up 10 bases; unmatched junction bases: 7. CDR3 bases: TGTGCCAGCTCACTGACAGGGCCGGGTCCCCAGCATTTT. Protein: CASSLTGPGPQHF. The complete variable domain, with remaining parts taken from reference TRBV18 and TRBJ1-5, reads NAGVMQNPRHLVRRRGQEARLRCSPMKGHSHVYWYRQLPEEGLKFMVYLQKENIIDESGMPKERFSAEFPKEGPSILRIQQVVRGDSAAYFCASSLTGPGPQHFGDGTRLSIL.

The V and J genes are TRBV5-1 and TRBJ1-3, with 10 bases identical to TRBD1. Looked up from germline, CDR1 is SGHRS and CDR2 is YFSETQ. Trimming removed 0 bases from V and 2 bases from J; junction bases left unmatched: 2. CDR3 length equals 16 residues. CDR3 in DNA: TGCGCCAGCAGCTTGGGAGACAGGGGGCCTGGAAACACCATATATTTT. This encodes CASSLGDRGPGNTIYF.

The J gene is TRBJ1-5, the V gene TRBV18; D may be TRBD1 (6 bases). Germline lookup yields CDR1 KGHSH and CDR2 LQKENI. The germline V and J ends were trimmed by 5 bases and 5 bases, with 10 bases remaining between them. This CDR3 is built from 13 residues. The CDR3 region is CASSGDTYQPQHF. The CDR3 nucleotides are TGTGCCAGCTCAGGGGACACGTATCAGCCCCAGCATTTT. Combining the CDR3 with reference TRBV18 and TRBJ1-5 gives the whole variable domain NAGVMQNPRHLVRRRGQEARLRCSPMKGHSHVYWYRQLPEEGLKFMVYLQKENIIDESGMPKERFSAEFPKEGPSILRIQQVVRGDSAAYFCASSGDTYQPQHFGDGTRLSIL.

This clone was picked up a small number of times. CDR3 protein: CASSLEASGDSPQYF. The CDR3 DNA is TGTGCCAGCAGCTTAGAAGCCAGCGGGGACTCCCCCCAGTACTTC. This rearrangement joins TRBV7-2 to TRBJ2-5; the match to TRBD2 covers 7 bases. Trimming took 1 base from V and 9 from J; bases not matched to a gene: 11. The CDR3 totals 15 residues. CDR1 and CDR2 from the germline V gene are SGHTA and FQGNSA.

This chain uses TRBV6-5 with TRBJ1-5; D not resolved. The CDR3 is 13 amino acids. Germline-derived CDR1 and CDR2 are MNHEY and SVGAGI. Between the trimmed V and J ends, which lost 5 bases and 3 bases, there was a span of 8 bases. In DNA, the CDR3 is TGTGCCAGCAGTGACACCTCCAATCAGCCCCAGCATTTT. The encoded protein is CASSDTSNQPQHF.